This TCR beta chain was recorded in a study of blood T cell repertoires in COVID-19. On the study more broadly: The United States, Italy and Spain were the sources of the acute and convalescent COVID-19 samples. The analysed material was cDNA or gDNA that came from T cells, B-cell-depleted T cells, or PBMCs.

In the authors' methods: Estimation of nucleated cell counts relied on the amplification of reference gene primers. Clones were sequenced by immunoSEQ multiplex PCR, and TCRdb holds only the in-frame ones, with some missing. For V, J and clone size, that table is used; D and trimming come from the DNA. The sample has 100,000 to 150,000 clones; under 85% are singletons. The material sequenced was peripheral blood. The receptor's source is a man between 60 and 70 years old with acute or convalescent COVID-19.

The CDR3 nucleotides are TGCGCCAGCAGCTCCGCGGGGACTAGCTTCTCAGATACGCAGTATTTT. The encoded protein is CASSSAGTSFSDTQYF. This chain links TRBV5-1 with TRBJ2-3, with TRBD2 matching over 9 bases. The CDR3 is 16 residues long. The V and J ends lost 3 bases and 4 bases, in that order; junction bases with no gene match: 9. CDR1 and CDR2 (germline): SGHRS, YFSETQ.